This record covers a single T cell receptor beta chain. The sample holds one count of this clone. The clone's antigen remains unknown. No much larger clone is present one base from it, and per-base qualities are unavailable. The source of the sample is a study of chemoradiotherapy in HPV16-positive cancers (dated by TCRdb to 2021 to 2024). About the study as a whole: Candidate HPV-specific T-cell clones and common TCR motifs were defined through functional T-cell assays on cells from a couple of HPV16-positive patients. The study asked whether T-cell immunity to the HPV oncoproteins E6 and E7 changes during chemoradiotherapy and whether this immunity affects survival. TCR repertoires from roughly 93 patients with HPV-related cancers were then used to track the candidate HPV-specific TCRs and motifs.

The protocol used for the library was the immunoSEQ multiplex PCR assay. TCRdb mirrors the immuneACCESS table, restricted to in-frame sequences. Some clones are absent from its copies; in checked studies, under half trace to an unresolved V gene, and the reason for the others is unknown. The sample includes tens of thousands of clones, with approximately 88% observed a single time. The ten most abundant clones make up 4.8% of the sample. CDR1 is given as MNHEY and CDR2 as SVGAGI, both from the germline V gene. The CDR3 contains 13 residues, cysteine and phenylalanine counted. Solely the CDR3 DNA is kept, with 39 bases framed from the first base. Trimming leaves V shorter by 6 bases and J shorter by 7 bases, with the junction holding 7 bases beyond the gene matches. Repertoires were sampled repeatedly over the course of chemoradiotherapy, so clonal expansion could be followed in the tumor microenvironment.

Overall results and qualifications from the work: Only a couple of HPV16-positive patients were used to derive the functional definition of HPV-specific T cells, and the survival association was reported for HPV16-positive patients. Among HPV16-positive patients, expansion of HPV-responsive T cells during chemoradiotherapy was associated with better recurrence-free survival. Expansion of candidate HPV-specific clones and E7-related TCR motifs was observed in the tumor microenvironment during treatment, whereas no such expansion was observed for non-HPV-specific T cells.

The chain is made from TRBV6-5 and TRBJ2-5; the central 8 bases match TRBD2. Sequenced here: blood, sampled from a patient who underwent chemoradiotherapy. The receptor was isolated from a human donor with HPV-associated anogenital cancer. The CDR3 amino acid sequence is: CASSGLAGWTQYF. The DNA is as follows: TGTGCCAGCAGCGGGCTAGCGGGTTGGACCCAGTACTTC.